This TCR beta chain was profiled in a study of blood T cell repertoires in COVID-19. The overall study: Specimens from acute and convalescent COVID-19 originated in the United States, Italy and Spain. T cells, B-cell-depleted T cells, or PBMCs supplied cDNA or gDNA.

Authors' methods: Cell counts per sample came from amplifying reference gene primers. Generated by immunoSEQ multiplex PCR, the TCRdb table keeps only in-frame clones and is missing some. The V and J calls and the clone size are those of that table, but D and trimming were determined from the DNA. The sample has 20,000 to 25,000 clones; 65% to 90% are singletons. Looked up from germline, CDR1 is SGHTS and CDR2 is YDEGEE. The CDR3 length is 15 residues. V was shortened by 4 bases and J by 10 bases, with 18 bases between the two germline ends. The sequence derives from a man in his 70s with acute or convalescent COVID-19. What was sequenced was peripheral blood. This chain connects TRBV5-8 to TRBJ1-6; the D is unclear. The CDR3 DNA reads TGTGCCAGCAGCAGCCAGGTGGTTCGGAGGTCACCCCTCCACTTT. Protein product: CASSSQVVRRSPLHF.